These T cell receptor beta chains were read from a single sample in a study of shared clonotypes between healthy human individuals. Clones were read by immunoSEQ multiplex PCR, and TCRdb kept only the in-frame ones, dropping some. The top ten hold about 10% of the sample, which has 190,000 or so clones, about 66% seen once. The sequenced sample consisted of memory CD4+ T cells sorted from blood. The receptors derive from a man aged 30-40 years in good health. Each CDR3 is given with its conserved first and last residue. The D gene is left open where the match is weak. The size field is filled for only some rows; it gives once, few, many or a size class.

>-|TRBD1|TRBJ2-1|TRBV25-1
TGTGCCAGCAGCGGACAGGGGGCCAAAAGCTCCTACAATGAGCAGTTCTTC
CASSGQGAKSSYNEQFF
>many|TRBD2|TRBJ2-5|TRBV28
TGTGCCAGCAGACCCGGGACTAGCGACGAGACCCAGTACTTC
CASRPGTSDETQYF
>-|-|TRBJ2-7|TRBV27
-
CASSSSHRKYTAYEQYF
>-|TRBD1|TRBJ1-5|TRBV28
TGTGCCAGCTACGCCTCCCAGGGACAGGGTAGCTATCAGCCCCAGCATTTT
CASYASQGQGSYQPQHF
>-|-|TRBJ2-1|TRBV5-5
TGTGCCAGCAGCTCGGGGGGGACAGTCTACAATGAGCAGTTCTTC
CASSSGGTVYNEQFF
>-|-|TRBJ1-1|TRBV5-5
TGTGCCAGCAGCCGGACCCAGAACAGGGAGACCACTGAAGCTTTCTTT
CASSRTQNRETTEAFF
>-|TRBD1|TRBJ2-2|TRBV5-1
TGCGCCAGCAGCCCGCCGGGACAGTCGAACACCGGGGAGCTGTTTTTT
CASSPPGQSNTGELFF
>-|-|TRBJ1-4|TRBV7-9
TGTGCCAGCAGCTTACTCCTCAGGGATACTAATGAAAAACTGTTTTTT
CASSLLLRDTNEKLFF
>-|TRBD2|TRBJ2-7|TRBV4-2
TGTGCCAGCAGCCAAGACTTTTCTCTAGCGGGCTACGAGCAGTACTTC
CASSQDFSLAGYEQYF
>-|TRBD1|TRBJ1-2|TRBV5-1
TGCGCCAGCAGCTTCGACAGGGATGGCTACACCTTC
CASSFDRDGYTF
>-|-|TRBJ2-1|TRBV11-2
TGTGCCAGCAGCTCAAGGTTGGTCGGGACCGTTGGTGAGCAGTTCTTC
CASSSRLVGTVGEQFF
>-|-|TRBJ2-1|TRBV5-1
TGCGCCAGCAGCTTGATAACGGACAATGAGCAGTTCTTC
CASSLITDNEQFF
>-|-|TRBJ2-5|TRBV5-1
TGCGCCAGCAGCCCCGGTGCGGAAGAGACCCAGTACTTC
CASSPGAEETQYF
>-|TRBD2|TRBJ2-3|TRBV18
TGTGCCAGCTCACGCCCCGGCGTAGCGGGAGGGAAGGATACGCAGTATTTT
CASSRPGVAGGKDTQYF
>-|TRBD1|TRBJ2-3|TRBV27
TGTGCCAGCAGACAACAGGGGTTGGGGACAGATACGCAGTATTTT
CASRQQGLGTDTQYF
>once|-|TRBJ2-3|TRBV2
TGTGCCAGCAGTGAATCGAGGCATACGCAGTATTTT
CASSESRHTQYF
>medium-sized|-|TRBJ1-1|TRBV2
TGTGCCAGCTCATACGCTGCTGAAGCTTTCTTT
CASSYAAEAFF
>-|TRBD2|TRBJ2-7|TRBV6-1
TGTGCCAGCCGGACTAGCGGGATCTACGAGCAGTACTTC
CASRTSGIYEQYF
>many|TRBD2|TRBJ2-1|TRBV18
TGTGCCAGCTCACCTACTTTAGCGGGAGGGACCTACAATGAGCAGTTCTTC
CASSPTLAGGTYNEQFF
>few|-|TRBJ2-1|TRBV18
TGTGCCAGCTCAAAAGGGCCCCCCTACAATGAGCAGTTCTTC
CASSKGPPYNEQFF
>-|TRBD2|TRBJ2-7|TRBV6-6
TGTGCCAGCACTCCCTCGGGGGGGCTGTCCGAGCAGTACTTC
CASTPSGGLSEQYF
>-|TRBD1|TRBJ1-1|TRBV7-2
TGTGCCAGCAGATACCCGGACAGGTTTCACACTGAAGCTTTCTTT
CASRYPDRFHTEAFF
>-|-|TRBJ2-7|TRBV20-1
TGCAGTGCGCAATACTACGAGCAGTACTTC
CSAQYYEQYF
>few|-|TRBJ1-5|TRBV27
TGTGCCAGCAGTTTGCGAGGAGGCAATCAGCCCCAGCATTTT
CASSLRGGNQPQHF
>once|TRBD2|TRBJ2-2|TRBV6-1
TGTGCCAGCAGTGCAGGGACTAGCGGGAGGTATGACGGGGAGCTGTTTTTT
CASSAGTSGRYDGELFF
>-|-|TRBJ2-7|TRBV7-2
TGTGCCAGCAGCTTAGGGGGTGGCTTCTACGAGCAGTACTTC
CASSLGGGFYEQYF
>-|-|TRBJ1-1|TRBV5-3
TGTGCCAGAAGAGACAGGAACACTGAAGCTTTCTTT
CARRDRNTEAFF
>-|TRBD2|TRBJ2-1|TRBV12-5
TGTGCTAGTGGTTTGATGGCTAGCGGGAGAAATGAGCAGTTCTTC
CASGLMASGRNEQFF
>few|TRBD2|TRBJ2-5|TRBV7-8
TGTGCCAGCACCGAATTAGCGGGAAAAGAGGAGACCCAGTACTTC
CASTELAGKEETQYF
>-|TRBD2|TRBJ2-7|TRBV9
TGTGCCAGCAGCCCCCGGGGTAGCGGGAAGATCTACGAGCAGTACTTC
CASSPRGSGKIYEQYF
>once|TRBD2|TRBJ2-7|TRBV14
TGTGCCAGCAGCCAAGATTTAGGGCCGGGAGGCTACGAGCAGTACTTC
CASSQDLGPGGYEQYF
>-|-|TRBJ1-1|TRBV5-1
TGCGCCAGCAGCTTGGACAGGCTGAACACTGAAGCTTTCTTT
CASSLDRLNTEAFF
>few|-|TRBJ2-1|TRBV30
TGTGCCTGGAGTGTTTACGACAATGAGCAGTTCTTC
CAWSVYDNEQFF
>few|TRBD2|TRBJ2-2|TRBV6-5
TGTGCCAGCAGGGCGGGAGGGCCAAACGGGGAGCTGTTTTTT
CASRAGGPNGELFF
>-|TRBD1|TRBJ2-1|TRBV7-9
TGTGCCAGCAGCCCGGACAGGGTAGCCTACAATGAGCAGTTCTTC
CASSPDRVAYNEQFF
>-|-|TRBJ1-1|TRBV29-1
TGCAGCGTTTATTTTGGAGGGGACGGGGCTGAAGCTTTCTTT
CSVYFGGDGAEAFF
>-|-|TRBJ2-6|TRBV18
TGTGCCAGCTCACCCACAGGGTCTGGGGCCAACGTCCTGACTTTC
CASSPTGSGANVLTF
>-|TRBD2|TRBJ2-3|TRBV18
TGTGCCAGCTCACCCCCGACTAGCGGAGATACGCAGTATTTT
CASSPPTSGDTQYF
>-|-|TRBJ1-1|TRBV7-8
TGTGCCAGCAGCTTATCTGGAGAAGCTTTCTTT
CASSLSGEAFF
>-|TRBD1|TRBJ2-4|TRBV6-1
TGTGCCAGCAGTCAACGAACAGGGGTTGGAAACATTCAGTACTTC
CASSQRTGVGNIQYF
>-|TRBD1|TRBJ2-2|TRBV6-5
TGTGCCAGCAGTTCTGACAGGGTGAACACCGGGGAGCTGTTTTTT
CASSSDRVNTGELFF